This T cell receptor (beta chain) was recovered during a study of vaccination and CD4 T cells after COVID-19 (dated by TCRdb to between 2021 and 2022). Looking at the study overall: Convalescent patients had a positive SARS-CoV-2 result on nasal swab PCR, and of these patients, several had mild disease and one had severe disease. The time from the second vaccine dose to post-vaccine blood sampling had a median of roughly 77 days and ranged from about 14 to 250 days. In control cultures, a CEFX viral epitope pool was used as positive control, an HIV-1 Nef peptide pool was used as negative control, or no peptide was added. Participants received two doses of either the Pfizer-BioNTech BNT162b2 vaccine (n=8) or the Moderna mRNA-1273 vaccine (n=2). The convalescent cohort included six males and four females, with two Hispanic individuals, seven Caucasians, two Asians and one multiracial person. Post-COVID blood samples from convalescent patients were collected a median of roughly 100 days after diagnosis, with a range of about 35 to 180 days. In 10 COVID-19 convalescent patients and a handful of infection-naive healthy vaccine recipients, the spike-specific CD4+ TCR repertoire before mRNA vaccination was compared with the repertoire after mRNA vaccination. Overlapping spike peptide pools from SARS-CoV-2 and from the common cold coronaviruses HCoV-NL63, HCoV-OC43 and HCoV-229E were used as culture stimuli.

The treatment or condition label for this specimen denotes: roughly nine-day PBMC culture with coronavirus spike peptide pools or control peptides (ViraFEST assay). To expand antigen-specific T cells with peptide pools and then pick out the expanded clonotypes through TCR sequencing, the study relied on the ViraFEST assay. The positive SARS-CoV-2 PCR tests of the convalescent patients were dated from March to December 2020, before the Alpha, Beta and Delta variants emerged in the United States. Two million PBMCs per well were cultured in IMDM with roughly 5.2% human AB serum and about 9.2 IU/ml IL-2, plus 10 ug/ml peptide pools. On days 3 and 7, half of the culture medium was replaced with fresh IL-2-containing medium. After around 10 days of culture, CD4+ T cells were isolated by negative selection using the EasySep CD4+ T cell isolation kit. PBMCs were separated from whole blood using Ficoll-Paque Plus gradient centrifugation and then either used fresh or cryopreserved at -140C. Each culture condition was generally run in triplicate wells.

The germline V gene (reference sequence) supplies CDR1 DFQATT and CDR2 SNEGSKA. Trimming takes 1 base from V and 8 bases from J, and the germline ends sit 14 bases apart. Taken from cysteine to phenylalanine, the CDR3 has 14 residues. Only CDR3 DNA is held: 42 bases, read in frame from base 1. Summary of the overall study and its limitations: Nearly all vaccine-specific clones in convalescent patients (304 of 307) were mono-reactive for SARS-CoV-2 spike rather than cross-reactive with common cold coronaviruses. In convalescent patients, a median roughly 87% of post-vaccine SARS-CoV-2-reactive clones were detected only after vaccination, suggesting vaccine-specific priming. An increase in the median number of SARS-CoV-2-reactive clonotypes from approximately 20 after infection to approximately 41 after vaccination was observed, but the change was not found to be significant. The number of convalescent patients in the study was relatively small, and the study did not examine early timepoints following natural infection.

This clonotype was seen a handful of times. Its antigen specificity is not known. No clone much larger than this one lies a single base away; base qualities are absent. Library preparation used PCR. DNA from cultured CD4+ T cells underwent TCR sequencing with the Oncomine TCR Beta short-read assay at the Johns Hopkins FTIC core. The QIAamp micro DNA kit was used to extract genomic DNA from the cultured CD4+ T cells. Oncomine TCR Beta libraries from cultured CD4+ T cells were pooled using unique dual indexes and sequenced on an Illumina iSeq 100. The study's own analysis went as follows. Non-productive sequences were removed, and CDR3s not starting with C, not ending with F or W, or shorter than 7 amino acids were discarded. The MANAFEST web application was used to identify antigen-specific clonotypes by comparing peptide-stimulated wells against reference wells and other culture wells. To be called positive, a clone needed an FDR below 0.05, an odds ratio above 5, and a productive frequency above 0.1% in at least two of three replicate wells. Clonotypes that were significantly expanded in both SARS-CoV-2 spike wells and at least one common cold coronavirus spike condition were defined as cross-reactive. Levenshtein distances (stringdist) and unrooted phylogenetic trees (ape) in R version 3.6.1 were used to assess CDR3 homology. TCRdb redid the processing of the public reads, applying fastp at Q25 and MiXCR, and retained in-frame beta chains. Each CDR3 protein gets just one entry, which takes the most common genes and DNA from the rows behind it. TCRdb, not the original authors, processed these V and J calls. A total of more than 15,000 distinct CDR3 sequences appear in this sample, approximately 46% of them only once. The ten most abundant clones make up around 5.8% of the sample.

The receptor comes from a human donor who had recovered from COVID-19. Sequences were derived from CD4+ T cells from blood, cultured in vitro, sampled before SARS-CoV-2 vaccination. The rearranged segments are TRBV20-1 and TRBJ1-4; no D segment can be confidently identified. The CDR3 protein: CSARVDPLEEKLFF. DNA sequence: TGCAGTGCTAGAGTGGACCCTTTGGAGGAAAAACTGTTTTTT.